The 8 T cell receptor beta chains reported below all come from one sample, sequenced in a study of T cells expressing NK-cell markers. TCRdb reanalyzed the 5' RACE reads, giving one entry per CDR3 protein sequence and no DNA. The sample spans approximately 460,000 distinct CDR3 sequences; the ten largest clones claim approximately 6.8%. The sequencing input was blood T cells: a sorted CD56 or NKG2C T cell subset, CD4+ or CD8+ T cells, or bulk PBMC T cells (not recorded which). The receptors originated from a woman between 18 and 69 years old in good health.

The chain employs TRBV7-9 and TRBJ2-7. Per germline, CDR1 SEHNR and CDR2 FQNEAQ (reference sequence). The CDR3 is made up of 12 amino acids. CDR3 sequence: CASSSATYEQYF. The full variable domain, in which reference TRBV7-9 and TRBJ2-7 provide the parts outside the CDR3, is DTGVSQNPRHKITKRGQNVTFRCDPISEHNRLYWYRQTLGQGPEFLTYFQNEAQLEKSRLLSDRFSAERPKGSFSTLEIQRTEQGDSAMYLCASSSATYEQYFGPGTRLTVT.

CDR3 protein: CASSLEQSNSPLHF. This rearrangement joins TRBV12-3 or TRBV12-4 to TRBJ1-6. This CDR3 is built from 14 residues.

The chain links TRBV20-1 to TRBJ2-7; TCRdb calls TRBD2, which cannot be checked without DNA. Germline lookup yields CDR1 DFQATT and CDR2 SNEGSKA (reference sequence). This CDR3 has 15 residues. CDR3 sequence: CSARDMTSGSYEQYF.

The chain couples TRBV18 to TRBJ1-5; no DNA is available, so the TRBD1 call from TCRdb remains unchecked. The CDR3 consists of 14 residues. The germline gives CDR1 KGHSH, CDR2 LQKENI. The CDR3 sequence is CASSPAPANQPQHF.

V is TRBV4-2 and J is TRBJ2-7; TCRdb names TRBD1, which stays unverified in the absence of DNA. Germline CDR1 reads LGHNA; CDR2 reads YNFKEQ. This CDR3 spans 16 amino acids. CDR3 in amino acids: CASSQGGTINHYEQYF.

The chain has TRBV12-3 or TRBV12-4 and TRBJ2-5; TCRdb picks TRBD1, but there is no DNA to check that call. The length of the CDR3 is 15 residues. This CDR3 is CASRVTGGGQETQYF.

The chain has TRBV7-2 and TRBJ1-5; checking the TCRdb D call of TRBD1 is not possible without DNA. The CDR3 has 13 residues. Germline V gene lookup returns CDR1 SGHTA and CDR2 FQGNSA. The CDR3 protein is CASSGDRHQPQHF.

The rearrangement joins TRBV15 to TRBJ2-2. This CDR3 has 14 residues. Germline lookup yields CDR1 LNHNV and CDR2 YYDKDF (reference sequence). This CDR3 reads CATSSRGRNGELFF.